This T cell receptor beta chain was captured in a study of beta chain features in type 1 diabetes (dated by TCRdb to the late 2010s). Background for the entire study: Mean age, gender distribution, total cell number and subset yield were not different between patients and healthy donors. Regulatory and stem cell-like memory subsets were isolated from only 8 patients and roughly eight healthy donors, whereas naive and central memory subsets came from all 30 or so donors. A total of approximately 100,000,000 sorted cells were examined across all samples, and the number of cells per subset was strongly correlated with RNA yield. The study compared the TCRB repertoires of sorted circulating CD4+ T cell subsets in recently diagnosed type 1 diabetes patients with those in matched healthy donors. Beyond this particular receptor, the publication reports: The naive, central memory and regulatory TCRB repertoires appeared to resemble one another more closely among patients than among healthy donors. Type 1 diabetes patients showed a moderate but significant shortening of TCRB CDR3 length in all four CD4+ subsets. Fewer insertions and more nucleotide deletions at VDJ recombination sites were observed in patients with type 1 diabetes, implying thymic rearrangement abnormalities. PCR may preferentially amplify shorter templates, but because patient and control samples were amplified and corrected together, any resulting skew would affect both groups equally. Because cDNA rather than genomic DNA was sequenced, highly expressing activated cells could have been over-represented, although no difference in activation and CD3 levels was found between groups. HLA sub-analyses involved small numbers of individuals, so any influence of HLA type on TCRB rearrangement remained unresolved.

The entire amount of isolated RNA was reverse transcribed using the High Capacity cDNA Reverse Transcription Kit, so the sequenced TCRB transcripts were expressed ones. Deep immunoSEQ sequencing was performed on naive, central memory and regulatory T cell samples, with an average of around 3.4 million total reads per sample. After sorted cells were lysed in RLT buffer, RNA was extracted with DNase-treated RNeasy Micro or Mini kits, with the choice depending on cell number. To prevent cross-contamination, each cell subset was processed individually, whereas patient and healthy donor samples were processed jointly. TCRB sequences were amplified from cDNA with the immunoSEQ multiplex PCR, producing 87-bp fragments spanning the CDR3 region. The amplicons were sequenced using the Illumina HiSeq platform. As for how the authors treated the data: PCR bias was corrected computationally using synthetic template baselines, and reads within Hamming distance 2 were collapsed, with unmergeable singletons discarded. Reads were aligned against IMGT so that V, D and J genes, CDR3 length and insertions or deletions at six rearrangement sites could be assigned. Within each subset, clonotype counts were normalized to the number of sorted cells before true diversity and Gini coefficients were calculated with the tcR R package. The overlap coefficient, calculated on TCRB nucleotide sequences, was used to measure repertoire sharing. As a proxy for the pre-selection repertoire, out-of-frame TCRB sequences from naive cells were analyzed. Imported from immuneACCESS, the table was reduced by TCRdb to in-frame sequences with V and J called. These copies leave out some clones; in studies compared against another copy, an unresolved V gene accounts for under half, and the cause of the remainder is not known. V and J calls and clone size follow that table, whereas D and trimming were derived from the DNA. The sample records about 650,000 clones, around 12% of which are singletons. The leading ten clones occupy around 0.12% of the sample.

The germline V gene gives CDR1 as WSHSY and CDR2 as SAAADI. V drops 0 bases and J drops 2 bases, leaving 9 bases in between. Including the terminal cysteine and phenylalanine, the CDR3 comprises 15 residues. Only the CDR3 region is kept as DNA, spanning 45 bases read in frame from base 1. Each donor gave one peripheral blood draw, averaging approximately 110 mL, which was collected into heparinised tubes. Naive, central memory, regulatory and stem cell-like memory CD4+ T cells were sorted on a BD FACSAria II using a panel including CD45RO, CCR7, CD25, CD127, CD95 and CD27. Purity was above 95% for every sorted population. PBMCs were separated immediately by Lymphoprep density gradient centrifugation and were stained directly, without being cultured. To minimize batch effects, samples were stained and sorted in pairs, one healthy donor with one patient per experiment. Regarding this clone: The specificity of this receptor is unknown. It has no much larger one-base neighbor in the sample; base qualities were not kept.

This TCR was recovered from a man younger than 40 with type 1 diabetes. The sequence links TRBV10-2 to TRBJ2-3, and TRBD2 may be the D gene, going by 5 matching bases. The sample taken for sequencing was naive CD4+ T cells from blood. In the paper's terms, the cell subset or site label means: true naive CD4+ T cells. The DNA sequence is as follows: TGCGCCAGCAGTGAGTCGAGCGGCGTCACAGATACGCAGTATTTT. Its amino acids are CASSESSGVTDTQYF.